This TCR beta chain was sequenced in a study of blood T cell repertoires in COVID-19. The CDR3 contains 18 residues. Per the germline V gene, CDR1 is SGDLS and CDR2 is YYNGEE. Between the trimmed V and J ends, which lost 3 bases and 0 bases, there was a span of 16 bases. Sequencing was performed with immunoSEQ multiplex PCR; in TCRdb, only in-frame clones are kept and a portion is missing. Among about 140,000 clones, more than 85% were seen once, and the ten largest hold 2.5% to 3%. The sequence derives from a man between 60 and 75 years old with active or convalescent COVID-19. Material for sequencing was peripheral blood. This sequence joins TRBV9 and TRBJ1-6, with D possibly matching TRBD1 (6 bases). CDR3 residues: CASSALTGSSSYNSPLHF. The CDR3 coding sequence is TGTGCCAGCAGCGCGTTGACAGGATCGAGCTCCTATAATTCACCCCTCCACTTT.